This entry describes one T cell receptor beta chain. This sample was taken from a study of blood T cell repertoires in COVID-19. Assay used: immunoSEQ multiplex PCR; TCRdb lists only in-frame clones, some missing. The repertoire consists of about 150,000 clones, with 87% occurring once and the leading ten covering 4%. Individuals aged roughly 18 to 95 years were recruited from fewer than 25 US areas. No more than 2 weeks before study entry, exposed participants had met a case of COVID-19. Germline V gene data show CDR1 as SGHTA and CDR2 as FQGNSA. V trimming: 2 bases; J trimming: 5 bases; junction bases outside the gene matches: 11. The CDR3 length is 16 residues.

This sequence originates from a woman in her thirties or forties who had been exposed to COVID-19. Sequencing was performed on PBMCs or T cells enriched from blood (not recorded which). The chain uses TRBV7-2 and TRBJ2-5; 7 nucleotides align to TRBD2. The CDR3 loop reads CASSLYRPGEGETQYF. In DNA form, the CDR3 reads TGTGCCAGCAGCTTATATCGTCCCGGGGAGGGGGAGACCCAGTACTTC. Using reference TRBV7-2 and TRBJ2-5 for the parts outside the CDR3, the full variable domain is GAGVSQSPSNKVTEKGKDVELRCDPISGHTALYWYRQSLGQGLEFLIYFQGNSAPDKSGLPSDRFSAERTGGSVSTLTIQRTQQEDSAVYLCASSLYRPGEGETQYFGPGTRLLVL.